This entry concerns a single T cell receptor (beta chain). Its antigen is not known. Documented treatment: 19 received Ad26.COV2.S at low or high dose, single or two shots; roughly five received placebo; per-sample allocation not given. The samples were gathered on day 63 after the first injection of vaccine or placebo. The assay was immunoSEQ multiplex PCR, and TCRdb's table has in-frame clones only and misses some. The sample has hundreds of thousands of clones; approximately 90% are singletons. The germline gives CDR1 SEHNR, CDR2 FQNEAQ (reference sequence). The CDR3 loop spans 16 amino acids. Trimming removed 1 base at V and 5 bases at J, with 14 bases between. This sample is drawn from a study of Ad26.COV2.S vaccination and SARS-CoV-2 variants. The study, taken as a whole, reports: Analytic work on TCR breadth and depth might have understated the full extent of total T cell responses.

The rearrangement links TRBV7-9 to TRBJ1-4; D possibly corresponds to TRBD1 (6 bases). Sequencing was performed on peripheral blood, taken in a trial of Ad26.COV2.S vaccine versus placebo. The sequence was collected from a person between 18 and 60 years old who received the Ad26.COV2.S COVID-19 vaccine or a placebo. DNA for the CDR3: TGTGCCAGCAGCTTAGGCCTCGGGACAAAAAATGAAAAACTGTTTTTT. Its translation: CASSLGLGTKNEKLFF.